This is a list of T cell receptor beta chains from one sample in a study of technical replicates of blood from a handful of donors. Sequencing used immunoSEQ multiplex PCR; TCRdb keeps in-frame clones, though not all of them. Of some 62,000 clones in the sample, around 90% were seen once. Source material: PBMCs. These receptors all come from a human donor in good health. Some clones in this sample may be carry-over from other donors' samples. Each CDR3 is given with its conserved first and last residue. The order of the fields is D gene, J gene, V gene, CDR3 protein, CDR3 DNA. The D gene is left open where the match is weak.

d_gene: -; j_gene: TRBJ2-7; v_gene: TRBV19; CDR3aa: CASSSRGGPTQYEQYF; CDR3nt: TGTGCCAGTAGTTCAAGGGGGGGACCAACTCAGTACGAGCAGTACTTC
d_gene: -; j_gene: TRBJ1-5; v_gene: TRBV19; CDR3aa: CASTFLTGFGGNQPQHF; CDR3nt: TGTGCCAGTACCTTCCTTACAGGATTTGGTGGCAATCAGCCCCAGCATTTT
d_gene: -; j_gene: TRBJ1-1; v_gene: TRBV7-9; CDR3aa: CASSTGRGIHEAFF; CDR3nt: TGTGCCAGCAGTACGGGACGGGGGATCCATGAAGCTTTCTTT
d_gene: TRBD2; j_gene: TRBJ2-2; v_gene: TRBV27; CDR3aa: CASSPTQRGLAGELFF; CDR3nt: TGTGCCAGCAGTCCTACGCAGCGGGGTCTAGCCGGGGAGCTGTTTTTT
d_gene: TRBD1; j_gene: TRBJ2-7; v_gene: TRBV19; CDR3aa: CASRQGREQYF; CDR3nt: TGTGCCAGTCGACAGGGCCGAGAGCAGTACTTC
d_gene: TRBD1; j_gene: TRBJ1-2; v_gene: TRBV7-2; CDR3aa: CASSAQSTGGANYGYTF; CDR3nt: TGTGCCAGCAGCGCACAATCCACAGGGGGCGCGAACTATGGCTACACCTTC
d_gene: -; j_gene: TRBJ1-5; v_gene: TRBV7-2; CDR3aa: CASREGGGNQPQHF; CDR3nt: TGTGCCAGCAGAGAGGGCGGGGGCAATCAGCCCCAGCATTTT
d_gene: TRBD1; j_gene: TRBJ1-2; v_gene: TRBV6-1; CDR3aa: CASSGRQGAWYGYTF; CDR3nt: TGTGCCAGCAGTGGACGACAGGGGGCATGGTATGGCTACACCTTC
d_gene: -; j_gene: TRBJ1-2; v_gene: TRBV14; CDR3aa: CASSPYLTYGYTF; CDR3nt: TGTGCCAGCAGCCCCTATCTAACCTATGGCTACACCTTC
d_gene: -; j_gene: TRBJ1-3; v_gene: TRBV6-5; CDR3aa: CASSSTVSGNTIYF; CDR3nt: TGTGCCAGCAGTTCGACAGTCTCTGGAAACACCATATATTTT
d_gene: -; j_gene: TRBJ2-2; v_gene: TRBV2; CDR3aa: CASSGQFTGELFF; CDR3nt: TGTGCCAGCAGTGGACAGTTCACCGGGGAGCTGTTTTTT
d_gene: TRBD1; j_gene: TRBJ2-7; v_gene: TRBV12-5; CDR3aa: CASGLPGTVYEQYF; CDR3nt: TGTGCTAGTGGTTTGCCCGGGACAGTCTACGAGCAGTACTTC